A selection of T cell receptor beta chains follows, all from one sample in a study of T cells in Graves' hyperthyroidism and ophthalmopathy. TCRdb reprocessed the multiplex PCR reads via MiXCR and lists one record per CDR3 protein. The data show over 400,000 distinct CDR3 sequences, under 25% seen once. Sequenced material: blood. These receptors were taken from a woman between 65 and 79 years old with Graves' ophthalmopathy. CDR3s leave out the opening cysteine and the closing phenylalanine or tryptophan.

v_call,cdr3_length,cdr3_aa
TRBV3-1,16,ASSQRTGGGTKHSPLH
TRBV6-1,12,ASRMRGSNQPQH
TRBV5-4,14,ASSLASLRGTDTQY
TRBV27,11,ASKRQSTDTQY
TRBV19,13,ASNDPGTPNTEAF
TRBV5-1,13,ASSLLLGAQGEAF
TRBV25-1,13,ASSETVRFTGELF
TRBV30,12,AWRAQGGVQPQH
TRBV6-1,14,ASSRRTGLLTDTQY
TRBV18,13,ASSPLGQTQETQY
TRBV28,10,ASTELTSPLH
TRBV12-5,13,ASGRPRDLVDTQY
TRBV13,15,ASSLALAGGNTGELF
TRBV28,13,ASSPPDGYSYEQY
TRBV7-2,13,ASSWDSRGNQPQH
TRBV30,10,AWNGQNEKLF
TRBV6-1,11,ASKGGDFTEAF
TRBV19,11,ASAWGFQQPQH
TRBV6-6,12,ASSYSARSGEQY
TRBV5-1,12,ASSPTGATYEQY
TRBV5-4,10,ASGRDRETQY
TRBV10-2,12,ASRGQGAGETQY
TRBV7-8,14,ASSPWTSGRGNEQF
TRBV12-3/TRBV12-4,12,ASRALSMNTEAF
TRBV6-1,11,ASRPGQGRGYT
TRBV12-3/TRBV12-4,11,ASSFSSNYGYT
TRBV3-1,12,ASSHPGRNTEAF
TRBV7-8,14,AGAPLQGGAQETQY
TRBV11-2,12,ASSLVAVTGELF
TRBV15,12,ATSRDPVDEKLF
TRBV5-1,13,ASSLDAEIADTQY
TRBV4-3,13,ASSPSRGGTDTQY
TRBV20-1,13,SARAELAGTYEQY
TRBV27,16,ASTSTVHLSPRDAEAF
TRBV20-1,11,SASAGFNFEQY
TRBV20-1,8,SATGLRAF
TRBV12-3/TRBV12-4,16,ASSDRDRVRTGNQPQH
TRBV7-6,14,ASSLDSGSDTGELF
TRBV27,14,ASSRGQSFPNYGYT
TRBV6-5,13,ASSYSQQSYYEQY
TRBV20-1,13,SVPRQKSTNEKLF
TRBV7-9,12,ASSLAAGPKGYT
TRBV7-2,13,ASSLALAGVDTQY
TRBV19,13,ASSIGQGTNQPQH
TRBV2,12,ASRPGRGGEKLF
TRBV7-9,14,ASSEVGTLAMTEAF
TRBV10-3,14,AISDFRVHDSTEAF
TRBV12-3/TRBV12-4,11,ASTRGAGNTIY
TRBV12-3/TRBV12-4,12,ASSYSGVGNIQY
TRBV18,13,ASSPQVSTPDGYT
TRBV27,13,ASSKPLAGPYEQY
TRBV20-1,13,SASRPGVGNYGYT
TRBV28,12,ASSFQGHYQPQH
TRBV7-2,13,ASSLDGASGRQQF
TRBV15,10,ATSRQGEGYT
TRBV12-3/TRBV12-4,14,ASSLLGTSTPYEQY
TRBV9,16,ASSVERGGLAGVFEQF
TRBV20-1,13,SARGAGQGSYGYT
TRBV7-2,12,ASNGPHKYNEQF